Ten or more counts support the clone carrying this T cell receptor (beta chain). This specimen comes from a study of Graves' ophthalmopathy and Graves' hyperthyroidism. Amplification from RNA transcripts yielded the TCR beta CDR3 regions. RT-PCR was first run with HTBI primers, then multiplex PCR in a second round. TCRdb redid the calling of the multiplex PCR reads with MiXCR, one entry per CDR3 protein. This table holds approximately 380,000 distinct CDR3 sequences, roughly 21% found once. The V end was cut by 3 bases, the J end by 2 bases, with 13 bases between. CDR3 length: 15 residues. Sequenced sample: peripheral blood. The rearrangement uses TRBV12-3 or TRBV12-4 and TRBJ2-5; D uncertain. This TCR came from a woman younger than 35 with stable Graves' hyperthyroidism. As DNA, the CDR3 is TGTGCCAGCAGTTTGGCCGTGAGCCGACAAGAGACCCAGTACTTC. As protein: CASSLAVSRQETQYF.